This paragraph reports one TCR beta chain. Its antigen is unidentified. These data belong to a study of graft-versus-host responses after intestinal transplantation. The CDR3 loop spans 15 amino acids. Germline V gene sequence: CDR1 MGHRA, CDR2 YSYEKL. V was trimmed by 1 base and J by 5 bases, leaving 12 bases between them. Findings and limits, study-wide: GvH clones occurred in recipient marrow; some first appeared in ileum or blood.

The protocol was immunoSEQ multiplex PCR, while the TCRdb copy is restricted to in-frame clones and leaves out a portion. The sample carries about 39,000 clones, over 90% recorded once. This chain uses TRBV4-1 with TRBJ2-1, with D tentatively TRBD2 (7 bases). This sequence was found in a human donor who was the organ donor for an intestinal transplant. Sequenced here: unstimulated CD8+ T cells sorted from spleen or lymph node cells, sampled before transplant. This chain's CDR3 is CASSQVQGGDNEQFF. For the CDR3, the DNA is TGCGCCAGCAGCCAAGTTCAAGGGGGGGACAATGAGCAGTTCTTC.